The 23 T cell receptor beta chains reported below all come from one sample, sequenced in a study of blood T cell repertoires in COVID-19 (dated by TCRdb to about 2020). The library came from the immunoSEQ multiplex PCR assay. The table comes from immuneACCESS by way of TCRdb, which keeps in-frame sequences with V and J called. Part of the clones is missing from these tables; in studies checked, under half for an unresolved V gene and the rest for unknown reasons. Here the sample has about 11,000 clones; roughly 89% occur a single time. 10% of the sample belongs to the ten largest clones. The sample consisted of peripheral blood. All receptors come from a human donor in a cohort sampled during active COVID-19.

The chain links TRBV11-2 to TRBJ1-5; no clear D gene. Trimming cost V 1 base and J 0 bases, with 7 bases left between them. This CDR3 region has 15 residues. In germline, CDR1 is SGHAT, CDR2 FQNNGV. The CDR3 DNA reads TGTGCCAGCAGCTTAGGAACATATAGCAATCAGCCCCAGCATTTT. Protein: CASSLGTYSNQPQHF.

This chain links TRBV4-3 with TRBJ2-3, with a possible D match to TRBD1 (5 bases). The length of the CDR3 is 14 residues. Germline V gene data show CDR1 as LGHNA and CDR2 as YSLEER. The V end lost 1 base, the J end lost 0 bases, and 5 bases lay between the germline ends. Here the CDR3 DNA reads TGCGCCAGCAGCCAAGGGGGCAGCACAGATACGCAGTATTTT. This translates into CASSQGGSTDTQYF.

CDR3 residues: CASSVGASGSTDTQYF. In DNA, the CDR3 is TGTGCCAGCAGCGTAGGGGCTAGCGGAAGCACAGATACGCAGTATTTT. The chain couples TRBV9 to TRBJ2-3, with TRBD2 identical over 7 bases. V lost 0 bases to trimming and J lost 0 bases; unmatched junction nucleotides: 4. This CDR3 comprises 16 residues. Germline CDR1 SGDLS, CDR2 YYNGEE. The entire variable domain, with the rest obtained from reference TRBV9 and TRBJ2-3, is as follows: DSGVTQTPKHLITATGQRVTLRCSPRSGDLSVYWYQQSLDQGLQFLIQYYNGEERAKGNILERFSAQQFPDLHSELNLSSLELGDSALYFCASSVGASGSTDTQYFGPGTRLTVL.

This chain joins TRBV6-6 and TRBJ2-4, with no clear D. V lost 5 bases and J 3 bases, leaving 14 bases between the germline ends. Germline loops: CDR1 MNHNY, CDR2 SVGAGI (reference sequence). The CDR3 is 15 amino acids. The CDR3 nucleotides read TGTGCCAGCAGTCGATCCGAGCGAGGCAAAAACATTCAGTACTTC. Protein product: CASSRSERGKNIQYF.

This chain uses TRBV9 with TRBJ2-1, with 9 nucleotides matching TRBD2. CDR1 SGDLS and CDR2 YYNGEE come from the germline V gene. Trimming removed 3 bases from V and 5 bases from J; junction bases left unmatched: 9. The CDR3 loop spans 16 amino acids. CDR3 nucleotide sequence: TGTGCCAGCAGCGCAAGAGCGGGGGGCCCCAACAATGAGCAGTTCTTC. It encodes CASSARAGGPNNEQFF.

V usage is TRBV15 and J usage is TRBJ1-1, with 7 bases that match TRBD1. V shed 4 bases, J shed 0 bases, and the junction held 11 bases outside the gene matches. CDR3 length: 17 residues. Germline-derived CDR1 and CDR2 are LNHNV and YYDKDF (reference sequence). The CDR3 here is CATSNPLATGVNTEAFF. CDR3 nucleotide sequence: TGTGCCACCAGCAACCCCCTCGCCACAGGGGTGAACACTGAAGCTTTCTTT.

This rearrangement joins TRBV12-5 to TRBJ2-7, with 7 bases aligning to TRBD2. V dropped 2 bases and J dropped 5; count of bases not matched to a gene: 6. The CDR3 is 14 residues long. Per the germline V gene, CDR1 is LGHNT and CDR2 is FRNRAP. The CDR3 bases are TGTGCTAGTGGTTTGCGGGAGGCCCTCGACGAGCAGTACTTC. As protein: CASGLREALDEQYF.

The V call is TRBV29-1, the J call TRBJ1-1; 9 bases are shared with TRBD1. Germline CDR1 reads SQVTM; CDR2 reads ANQGSEA. This CDR3 is built from 13 residues. Unmatched junction bases numbered 3, after V lost 6 bases and J lost 1 base. The DNA of the CDR3 is TGCAGCGTGGGACAGGGACCGAACACTGAAGCTTTCTTT. This sequence encodes CSVGQGPNTEAFF.

This chain links TRBV5-6 with TRBJ2-1; unclear D gene. The CDR3 consists of 16 residues. The V gene's germline CDR1 is SGHDT and CDR2 YYEEEE. Trimming removed 0 bases at V and 7 bases at J, with 17 bases between. The CDR3 DNA sequence: TGTGCCAGCAGCTTGGTAGGCCAGGTAGGATGGAATGAGCAGTTCTTC. Its protein product is CASSLVGQVGWNEQFF.

V gene TRBV7-2 combines with J gene TRBJ2-3, with TRBD2 matching 7 bases. The ends lost 0 bases at V and 3 bases at J; junction bases unmatched: 0. CDR3 length: 14 amino acids. From germline, CDR1 is SGHTA and CDR2 FQGNSA. CDR3 sequence: CASSLAGGTDTQYF. The CDR3 DNA sequence: TGTGCCAGCAGCTTAGCGGGGGGGACAGATACGCAGTATTTT.

This chain connects TRBV19 to TRBJ2-3, with 10 nucleotides matching TRBD1. CDR1 is LNHDA and CDR2 is SQIVND in the germline V gene (reference sequence). Trimming at V came to 6 bases and at J to 0 bases, leaving 6 bases not matched to a gene. The CDR3 is 16 amino acids. Here the CDR3 DNA reads TGTGCCAGTAGCCGACAGGGGGCTAAAAGCACAGATACGCAGTATTTT. Translating it yields CASSRQGAKSTDTQYF.

The V gene is TRBV28, the J gene TRBJ1-2; D remains ambiguous. Germline loops: CDR1 MDHEN, CDR2 SYDVKM. The CDR3 spans 14 residues. Between the trimmed V and J ends, which lost 6 bases and 4 bases, there was a span of 15 bases. The CDR3 DNA reads as TGTGCCAGCAGCTCCCCGGGATTTAGCTATGGCTACACCTTC. Encoded protein: CASSSPGFSYGYTF.

The V gene is TRBV5-1, the J gene TRBJ2-3; the D gene is possibly TRBD2 (7 bases). The V and J ends lost 5 bases and 0 bases respectively, with 13 bases between them. Germline V CDR1 and CDR2: SGHRS, YFSETQ. The CDR3 has 15 residues. The CDR3 is CASRSGGGSTDTQYF. As DNA, the CDR3 is TGCGCCAGCAGGTCGGGGGGCGGGAGCACAGATACGCAGTATTTT.

This rearrangement joins TRBV6-6 to TRBJ1-2; 9 bases map to TRBD1. The CDR3 loop spans 13 amino acids. Germline V lookup: CDR1 MNHNY, CDR2 SVGAGI (reference sequence). Trimming removed 6 bases from V and 9 bases from J; junction bases left unmatched: 8. The CDR3 here is CASSTRTGDSYTF. CDR3 sequence (DNA): TGTGCCAGCAGCACCCGGACAGGGGATAGCTACACCTTC.

The chain joins TRBV6-6 to TRBJ2-3; 8 nucleotides match TRBD1. The CDR3 covers 14 residues. Germline V gene lookup returns CDR1 MNHNY and CDR2 SVGAGI (reference sequence). V shed 7 bases, J shed 2 bases, and the junction held 5 bases outside the gene matches. This CDR3 is CASTPDRATDTQYF. CDR3 bases: TGTGCCAGCACCCCGGACAGGGCCACAGATACGCAGTATTTT.

The V call is TRBV7-2, the J call TRBJ1-1; D not certain. The germline CDR1 and CDR2 sequences are SGHTA and FQGNSA. V was trimmed by 2 bases and J by 0 bases, leaving 7 bases between them. The CDR3 has 14 residues. This CDR3 is CASSLTGMNTEAFF. The CDR3 DNA follows: TGTGCCAGCAGCTTAACCGGGATGAACACTGAAGCTTTCTTT.

The chain joins TRBV9 to TRBJ1-2, with TRBD1 identical over 12 bases. V trimming: 1 base; J trimming: 8 bases; junction bases outside the gene matches: 9. Germline V gene sequence: CDR1 SGDLS, CDR2 YYNGEE. This CDR3 is built from 16 residues. CDR3 nucleotide sequence: TGTGCCAGCAGCGTATTCATTGGGACAGGGGGCCGGGGCTACACCTTC. This translates into CASSVFIGTGGRGYTF.

The rearrangement joins TRBV19 to TRBJ1-2; TRBD1 is a possible D gene (6 bases). CDR1 is LNHDA, CDR2 SQIVND, per germline (reference sequence). The CDR3 has 14 residues. Deletions cut 6 bases from V and 2 bases from J, with 13 bases between. The CDR3 loop is CASRPAGTNYGYTF. CDR3 nucleotides: TGTGCCAGTAGACCCGCCGGGACAAACTATGGCTACACCTTC.

This clone was seen once. The chain combines TRBV5-1 with TRBJ2-3, with D possibly TRBD2 on 5 matching bases. Trimming stripped 4 bases from V and 5 bases from J, with 8 bases between. The CDR3 totals 12 residues. The V gene's germline CDR1 is SGHRS and CDR2 YFSETQ. CDR3 residues: CASSGLIDTQYF. The CDR3 DNA sequence: TGCGCCAGCAGCGGACTCATAGATACGCAGTATTTT.

In the case of this clone: The identical CDR3 is also encoded by other nucleotide sequences in the sample. The J gene is TRBJ2-2, the V gene TRBV5-1, with 7 bases lining up with TRBD1. Germline CDR1 is SGHRS and CDR2 is YFSETQ. CDR3 length: 14 amino acids. The J segment lost 4 bases and the V segment lost 4 bases, leaving 4 bases of the junction unmatched. This CDR3 reads CASSERQGTGELFF. The CDR3, as DNA: TGCGCCAGCAGCGAGAGACAGGGCACCGGGGAGCTGTTTTTT.

The chain combines TRBV3-1 (or the pseudogene TRBV3-2) with TRBJ1-6; the D is unclear. V was clipped by 1 base and J by 8 bases, with 9 bases between them. This CDR3 spans 14 amino acids. CDR1 is LGHDT, CDR2 YNNKEL, per germline (reference sequence). In nucleotides, the CDR3 is TGTGCCAGCAGCCAAGCTGGAGGAGATTCACCCCTCCACTTT. This translates into CASSQAGGDSPLHF.

The chain combines TRBV28 with TRBJ1-1; the D gene is possibly TRBD1 (6 bases). Germline V gene lookup returns CDR1 MDHEN and CDR2 SYDVKM. This CDR3 spans 13 amino acids. Deletions cut 7 bases from V and 1 base from J, with 10 bases between. DNA for the CDR3: TGTGCCAGCACCGTACAGGGGAACACTGAAGCTTTCTTT. This codes for CASTVQGNTEAFF.

V and J are TRBV29-1 and TRBJ1-1; D not certain. From germline, CDR1 is SQVTM and CDR2 ANQGSEA. V was pared by 7 bases and J by 0 bases, with 9 bases between. The CDR3 has 12 residues. The CDR3 region has the DNA TGCAGCGCGCGAGAACTGAACACTGAAGCTTTCTTT. Its translation: CSARELNTEAFF.